This TCR beta chain was obtained from a study of blood T cell repertoires in COVID-19. Overall study context: The cDNA or gDNA used as material had been derived from T cells, B-cell-depleted T cells, or PBMCs.

Participants were placed into cohorts based on the clinical history they reported. Measured with immunoSEQ multiplex PCR; TCRdb has only the in-frame clones, and not every one. This table holds around 180,000 clones, around 76% found once. The TCR was taken from a woman in her forties or fifties with acute COVID-19. Sequences were obtained from PBMCs or T cells enriched from blood (not recorded which).

This CDR3 is CASSQDYPGNSPLHF. CDR3 in DNA: TGCGCCAGCAGCCAAGATTACCCAGGGAATTCACCCCTCCACTTT. The J gene is TRBJ1-6, the V gene TRBV4-3; D may be TRBD1 (5 bases). The CDR3 runs to 15 residues. Trimming removed 0 bases from V and 7 bases from J, with 10 bases in between. From germline, CDR1 is LGHNA and CDR2 YSLEER.